This T cell receptor beta chain appears in the sequencing data of a study of T cell changes during pregnancy in multiple sclerosis. TCRdb keeps only in-frame clones here, not all; method: immunoSEQ multiplex PCR. In the table there are some 90,000 clones, roughly 89% of which are singletons. The clonotype comes from a female donor in good health, enrolled as a control in a pregnancy study. Sequencing was performed on peripheral blood, taken after pregnancy.

The CDR3 protein is CASSLVSGRLHEQYF. The DNA of the CDR3 is TGTGCCAGCAGCTTAGTATCCGGGAGACTTCACGAGCAGTACTTC. The chain links TRBV7-2 to TRBJ2-7; D might be TRBD2 (6 bases). Germline CDR1 SGHTA, CDR2 FQGNSA. The CDR3 is 15 amino acids. The V end was cut by 1 base, the J end by 5 bases, with 15 bases between.